These 2 T cell receptor beta chains originate from one sample sequenced in a study of regulatory T cells in long-lasting Graves disease. Arm-PCR of CDR3 regions and iRepertoire HTBI primers were used to build TCR beta libraries. TCRdb processed the multiplex PCR reads anew with MiXCR; each CDR3 protein has one entry. The table includes 250,000 to 300,000 distinct CDR3 sequences, around 20% detected once. Time point defined: persistent/refractory GD, antithyroid drugs over 5 years with positive TRAb. Extracted RNA from PBMCs served as the source of the TCR library. The specimen was peripheral blood mononuclear cells (PBMCs), collected when the disease was refractory, from a patient treated with antithyroid drugs. These receptors all come from a female donor with Graves disease.

The chain employs TRBV28 and TRBJ2-5; 11 bases agree with TRBD1. The tail of the sequence fits TRBJ2-7 better, so the J call may be wrong. The CDR3 spans 17 residues. Germline loops: CDR1 MDHEN, CDR2 SYDVKM. Here the CDR3 DNA reads TGTGCCAGCAGCCGTACCGGGACAGGGGGATTTTCCTACGAGCAGTACTTC. It is translated as CASSRTGTGGFSYEQYF.

V gene TRBV7-2 combines with J gene TRBJ1-2; TRBD1 is a possible D gene (6 bases). The CDR3 sequence is 14 residues long. Germline CDR1 SGHTA, CDR2 FQGNSA. V was clipped by 5 bases and J by 4 bases, with 14 bases between them. CDR3: CASSLNRGGYGYTF. CDR3 DNA: TGTGCCAGCAGCCTGAATCGAGGGGGCTATGGCTACACCTTC.